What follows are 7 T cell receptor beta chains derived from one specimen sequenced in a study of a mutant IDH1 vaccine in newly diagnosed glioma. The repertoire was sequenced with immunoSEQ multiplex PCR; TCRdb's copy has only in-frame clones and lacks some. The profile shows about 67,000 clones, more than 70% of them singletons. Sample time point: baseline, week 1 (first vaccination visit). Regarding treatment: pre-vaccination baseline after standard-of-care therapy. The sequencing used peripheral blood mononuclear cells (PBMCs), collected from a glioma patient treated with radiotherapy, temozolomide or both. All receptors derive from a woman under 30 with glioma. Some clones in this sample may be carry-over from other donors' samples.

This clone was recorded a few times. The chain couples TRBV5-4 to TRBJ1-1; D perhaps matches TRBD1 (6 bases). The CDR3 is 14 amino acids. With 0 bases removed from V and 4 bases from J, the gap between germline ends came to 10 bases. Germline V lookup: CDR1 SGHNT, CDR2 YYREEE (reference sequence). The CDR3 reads CASSLELGGTEAFF. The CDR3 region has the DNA TGTGCCAGCAGCTTGGAATTAGGGGGCACTGAAGCTTTCTTT.

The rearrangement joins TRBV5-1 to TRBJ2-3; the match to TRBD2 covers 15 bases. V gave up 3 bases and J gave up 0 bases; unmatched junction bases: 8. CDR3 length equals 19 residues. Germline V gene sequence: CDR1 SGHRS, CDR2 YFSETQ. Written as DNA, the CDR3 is TGCGCCAGCAGCTCGGGACTAGCGGGGGGCCGCGCTAGCACAGATACGCAGTATTTT. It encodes CASSSGLAGGRASTDTQYF.

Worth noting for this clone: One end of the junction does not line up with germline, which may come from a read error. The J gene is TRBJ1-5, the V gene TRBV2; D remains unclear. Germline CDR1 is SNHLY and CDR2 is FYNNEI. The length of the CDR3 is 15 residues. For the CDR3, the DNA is TGTGCCAGCAGGGAAGACCGGACGGAAAATCAGCCCCAGCATTTT. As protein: CASREDRTENQPQHF. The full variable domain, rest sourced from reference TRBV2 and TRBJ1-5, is EPEVTQTPSHQVTQMGQEVILRCVPISNHLYFYWYRQILGQKVEFLVSFYNNEISEKSEIFDDQFSVERPDGSNFTLKIRSTKLEDSAMYFCASREDRTENQPQHFGDGTRLSIL.

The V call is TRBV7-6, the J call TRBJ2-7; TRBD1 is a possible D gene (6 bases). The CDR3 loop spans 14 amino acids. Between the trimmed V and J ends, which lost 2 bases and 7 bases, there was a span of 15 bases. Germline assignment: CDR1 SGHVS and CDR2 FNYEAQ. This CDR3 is CASSLRETGREQYF. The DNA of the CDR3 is TGTGCCAGCAGCTTAAGGGAAACAGGGAGAGAGCAGTACTTC. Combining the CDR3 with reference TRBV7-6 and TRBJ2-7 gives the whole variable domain GAGVSQSPRYKVTKRGQDVALRCDPISGHVSLYWYRQALGQGPEFLTYFNYEAQQDKSGLPNDRFSAERPEGSISTLTIQRTEQRDSAMYRCASSLRETGREQYFGPGTRLTVT.

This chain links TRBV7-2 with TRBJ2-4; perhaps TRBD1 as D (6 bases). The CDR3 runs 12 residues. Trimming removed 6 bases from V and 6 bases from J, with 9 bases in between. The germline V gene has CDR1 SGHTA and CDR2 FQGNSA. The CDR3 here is CASSSTGNIQYF. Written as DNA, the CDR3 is TGTGCCAGCAGTTCGACAGGAAACATTCAGTACTTC.

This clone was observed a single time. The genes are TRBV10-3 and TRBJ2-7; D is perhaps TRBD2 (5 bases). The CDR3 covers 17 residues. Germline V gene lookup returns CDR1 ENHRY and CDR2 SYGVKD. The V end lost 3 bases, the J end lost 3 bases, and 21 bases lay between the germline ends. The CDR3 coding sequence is TGTGCCATCAGTGATTCTCAACTCCTAGCCCGGCTCTACGAGCAGTACTTC. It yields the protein CAISDSQLLARLYEQYF.

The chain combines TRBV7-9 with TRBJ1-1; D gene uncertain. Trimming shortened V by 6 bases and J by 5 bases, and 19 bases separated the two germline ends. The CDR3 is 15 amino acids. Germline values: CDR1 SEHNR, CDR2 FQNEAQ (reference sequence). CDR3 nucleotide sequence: TGTGCCAGCAGGGGGTATACGTCCTGGGGAACTGAAGCTTTCTTT. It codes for CASRGYTSWGTEAFF.